This T cell receptor beta chain derives from a study of OX40 agonist ivuxolimab in advanced cancers. Study-wide context: Males comprised about 84% of the group, whose mean age was approximately 60 years (range 23 to 79).

This CDR3 region has 14 residues. Per the germline V gene, CDR1 is KGHSH and CDR2 is LQKENI. V gave up 2 bases and J gave up 1 base, with 8 bases separating them. On this clone itself: Its antigen is unidentified.

Points from the study as a whole: Among the nonresponders, some also had low normalized T-cell clonal expansion.

Assay used: immunoSEQ multiplex PCR; TCRdb lists only in-frame clones, some missing. Of around 20,000 clones listed, about 84% were seen once; the top ten hold 14% to 15%. Specimen: CD4+ or CD8+ T cells sorted from blood, collected in a trial of the OX40 agonist ivuxolimab. The chain employs TRBV18 and TRBJ1-1; the D gene is possibly TRBD1 (5 bases). The TCR was taken from an adult with an advanced solid tumor such as melanoma, head and neck, liver or kidney cancer. DNA of the CDR3: TGTGCCAGCTCACCAAGCAGGGAGAACACTGAAGCTTTCTTT. Its protein product is CASSPSRENTEAFF. The full variable domain, its missing parts supplied by reference TRBV18 and TRBJ1-1, is NAGVMQNPRHLVRRRGQEARLRCSPMKGHSHVYWYRQLPEEGLKFMVYLQKENIIDESGMPKERFSAEFPKEGPSILRIQQVVRGDSAAYFCASSPSRENTEAFFGQGTRLTVV.